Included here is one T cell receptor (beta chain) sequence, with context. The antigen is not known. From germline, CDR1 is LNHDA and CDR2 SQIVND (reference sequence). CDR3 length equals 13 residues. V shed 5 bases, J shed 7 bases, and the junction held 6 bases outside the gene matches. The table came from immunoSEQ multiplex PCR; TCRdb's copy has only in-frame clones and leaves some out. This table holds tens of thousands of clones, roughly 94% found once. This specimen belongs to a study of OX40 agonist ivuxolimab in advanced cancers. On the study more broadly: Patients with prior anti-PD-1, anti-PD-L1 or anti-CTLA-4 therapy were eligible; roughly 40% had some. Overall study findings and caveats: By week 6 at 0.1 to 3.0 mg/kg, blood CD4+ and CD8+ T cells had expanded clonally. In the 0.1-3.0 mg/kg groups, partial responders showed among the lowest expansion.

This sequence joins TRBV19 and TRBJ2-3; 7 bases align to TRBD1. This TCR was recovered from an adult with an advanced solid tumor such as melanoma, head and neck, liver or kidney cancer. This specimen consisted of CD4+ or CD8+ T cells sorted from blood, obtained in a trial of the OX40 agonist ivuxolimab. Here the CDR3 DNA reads TGTGCCAGTAGTCCGACAGGGAAATATACGCAGTATTTT. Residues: CASSPTGKYTQYF. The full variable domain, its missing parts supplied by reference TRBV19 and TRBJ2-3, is DGGITQSPKYLFRKEGQNVTLSCEQNLNHDAMYWYRQDPGQGLRLIYYSQIVNDFQKGDIAEGYSVSREKKESFPLTVTSAQKNPTAFYLCASSPTGKYTQYFGPGTRLTVL.